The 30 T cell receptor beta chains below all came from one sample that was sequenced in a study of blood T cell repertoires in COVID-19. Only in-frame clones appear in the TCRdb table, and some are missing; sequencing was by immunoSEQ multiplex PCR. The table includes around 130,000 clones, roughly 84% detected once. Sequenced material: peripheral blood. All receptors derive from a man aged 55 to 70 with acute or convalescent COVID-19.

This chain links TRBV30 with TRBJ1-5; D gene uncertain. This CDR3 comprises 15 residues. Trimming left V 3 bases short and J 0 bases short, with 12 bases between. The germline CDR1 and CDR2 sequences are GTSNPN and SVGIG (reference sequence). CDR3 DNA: TGTGCCTGGAGGGGAGGAGGCCATAGCAATCAGCCCCAGCATTTT. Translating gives CAWRGGGHSNQPQHF.

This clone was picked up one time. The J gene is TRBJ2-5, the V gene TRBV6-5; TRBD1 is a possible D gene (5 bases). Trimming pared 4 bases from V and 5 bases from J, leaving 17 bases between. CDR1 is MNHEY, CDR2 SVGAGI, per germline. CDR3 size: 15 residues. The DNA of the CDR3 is TGTGCCAGCAGTTCGTCGTCAGGGCAAGGGGAGACCCAGTACTTC. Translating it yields CASSSSSGQGETQYF.

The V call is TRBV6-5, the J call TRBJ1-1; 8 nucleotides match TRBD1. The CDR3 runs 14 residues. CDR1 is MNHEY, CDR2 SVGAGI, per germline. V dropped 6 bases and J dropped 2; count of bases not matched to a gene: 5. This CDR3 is CASRETGDNTEAFF. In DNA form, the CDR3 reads TGTGCCAGCAGAGAGACAGGGGATAACACTGAAGCTTTCTTT.

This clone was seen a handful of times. This CDR3 is CASSLSGANNYGYTF. As DNA, the CDR3 is TGCGCCAGCAGCTTGTCAGGCGCAAATAACTATGGCTACACCTTC. J is TRBJ1-2 and V is TRBV5-1; D gene unclear. V was trimmed by 1 base and J by 1 base, leaving 11 bases between them. The CDR3 consists of 15 residues. Per germline, CDR1 SGHRS and CDR2 YFSETQ.

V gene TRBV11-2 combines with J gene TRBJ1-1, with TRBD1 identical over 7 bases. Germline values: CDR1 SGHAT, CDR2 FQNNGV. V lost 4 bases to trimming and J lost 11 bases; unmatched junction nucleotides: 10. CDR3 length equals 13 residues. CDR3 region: CASSSQGGLGAFF. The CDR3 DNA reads TGTGCCAGCAGCTCTCAGGGGGGACTGGGGGCTTTCTTT.

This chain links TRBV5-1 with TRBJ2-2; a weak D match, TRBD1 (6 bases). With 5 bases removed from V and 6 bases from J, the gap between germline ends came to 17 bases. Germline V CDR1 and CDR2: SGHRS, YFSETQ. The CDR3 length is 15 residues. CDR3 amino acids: CASSFTGPSSGELFF. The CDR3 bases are TGCGCCAGCAGTTTTACAGGGCCTAGTTCCGGGGAGCTGTTTTTT.

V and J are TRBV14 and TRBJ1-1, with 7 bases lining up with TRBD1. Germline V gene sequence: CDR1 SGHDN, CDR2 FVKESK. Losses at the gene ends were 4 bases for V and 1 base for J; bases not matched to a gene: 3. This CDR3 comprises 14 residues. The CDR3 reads CASSRRQGNTEAFF. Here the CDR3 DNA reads TGTGCCAGCAGCCGAAGACAGGGGAACACTGAAGCTTTCTTT.

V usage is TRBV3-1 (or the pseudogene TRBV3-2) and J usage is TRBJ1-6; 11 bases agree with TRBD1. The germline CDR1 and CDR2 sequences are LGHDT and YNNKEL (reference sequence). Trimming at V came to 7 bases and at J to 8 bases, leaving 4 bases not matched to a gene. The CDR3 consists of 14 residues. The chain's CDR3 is CASKGTGGDSPLHF. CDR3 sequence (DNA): TGTGCCAGCAAAGGGACAGGGGGGGATTCACCCCTCCACTTT.

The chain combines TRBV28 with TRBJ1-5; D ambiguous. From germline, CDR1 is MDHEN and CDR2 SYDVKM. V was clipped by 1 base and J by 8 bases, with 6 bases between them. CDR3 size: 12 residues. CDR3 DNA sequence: TGTGCCAGCAGTTTATCGCAGGAGCCCCAGCATTTT. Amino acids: CASSLSQEPQHF.

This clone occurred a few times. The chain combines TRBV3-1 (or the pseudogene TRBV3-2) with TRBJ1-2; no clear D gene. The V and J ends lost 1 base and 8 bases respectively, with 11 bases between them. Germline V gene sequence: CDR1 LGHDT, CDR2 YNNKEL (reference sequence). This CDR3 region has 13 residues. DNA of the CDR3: TGTGCCAGCAGCCAAGGGAGCGAGGTCGGCTACACCTTC. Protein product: CASSQGSEVGYTF.

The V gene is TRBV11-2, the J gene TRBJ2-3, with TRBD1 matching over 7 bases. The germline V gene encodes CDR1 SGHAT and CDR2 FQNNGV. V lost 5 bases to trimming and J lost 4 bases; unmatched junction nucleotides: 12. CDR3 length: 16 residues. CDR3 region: CASSDWTGPTSDTQYF. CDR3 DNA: TGTGCCAGCAGCGACTGGACAGGCCCGACCTCAGATACGCAGTATTTT.

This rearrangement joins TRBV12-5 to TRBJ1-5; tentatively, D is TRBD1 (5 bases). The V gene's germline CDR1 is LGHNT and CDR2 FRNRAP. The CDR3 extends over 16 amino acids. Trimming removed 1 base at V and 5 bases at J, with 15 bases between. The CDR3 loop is CASGLGAGWWDQPQHF. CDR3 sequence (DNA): TGTGCTAGTGGTTTGGGGGCAGGGTGGTGGGATCAGCCCCAGCATTTT.

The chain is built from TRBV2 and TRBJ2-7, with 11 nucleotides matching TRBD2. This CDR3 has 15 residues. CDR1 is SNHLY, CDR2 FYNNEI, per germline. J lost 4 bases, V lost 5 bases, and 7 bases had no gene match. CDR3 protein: CASSPGTSGYYEQYF. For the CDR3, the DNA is TGTGCCAGCAGTCCCGGGACTAGCGGATATTACGAGCAGTACTTC.

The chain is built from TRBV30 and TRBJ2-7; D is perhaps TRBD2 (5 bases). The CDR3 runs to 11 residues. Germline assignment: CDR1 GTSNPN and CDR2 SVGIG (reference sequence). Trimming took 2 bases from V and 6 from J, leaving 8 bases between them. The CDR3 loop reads CAWSRGLEQYF. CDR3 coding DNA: TGTGCCTGGAGTAGAGGGCTCGAGCAGTACTTC. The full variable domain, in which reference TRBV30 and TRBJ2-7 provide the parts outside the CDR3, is SQTIHQWPATLVQPVGSPLSLECTVEGTSNPNLYWYRQAAGRGLQLLFYSVGIGQISSEVPQNLSASRPQDRQFILSSKKLLLSDSGFYLCAWSRGLEQYFGPGTRLTVT.

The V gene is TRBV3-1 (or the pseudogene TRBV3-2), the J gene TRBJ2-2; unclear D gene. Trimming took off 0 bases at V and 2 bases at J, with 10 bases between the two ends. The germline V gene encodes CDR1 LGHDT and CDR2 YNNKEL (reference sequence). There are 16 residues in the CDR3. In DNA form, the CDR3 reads TGTGCCAGCAGCCAAGAGCACTTCTACAACACCGGGGAGCTGTTTTTT. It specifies CASSQEHFYNTGELFF.

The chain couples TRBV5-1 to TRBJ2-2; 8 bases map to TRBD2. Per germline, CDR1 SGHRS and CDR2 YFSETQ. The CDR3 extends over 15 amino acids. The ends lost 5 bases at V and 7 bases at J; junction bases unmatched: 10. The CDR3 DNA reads TGCGCCAGCAGTCAGAGCGGGAGTGCCATCGGGGAGCTGTTTTTT. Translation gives CASSQSGSAIGELFF.

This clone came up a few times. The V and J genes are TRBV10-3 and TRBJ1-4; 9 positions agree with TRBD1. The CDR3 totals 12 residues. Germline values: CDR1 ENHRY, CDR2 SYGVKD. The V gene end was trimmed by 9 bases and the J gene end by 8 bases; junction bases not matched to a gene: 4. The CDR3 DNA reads TGTGCCATAGGACAGGGGAGCGAAAAACTGTTTTTT. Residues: CAIGQGSEKLFF.

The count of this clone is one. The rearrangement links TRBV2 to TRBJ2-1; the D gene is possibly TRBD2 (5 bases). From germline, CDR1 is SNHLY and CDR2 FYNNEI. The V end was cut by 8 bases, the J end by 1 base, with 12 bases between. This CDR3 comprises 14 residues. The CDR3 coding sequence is TGTGCCAGCCCACGTGGCGGGTCCTACAATGAGCAGTTCTTC. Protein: CASPRGGSYNEQFF.

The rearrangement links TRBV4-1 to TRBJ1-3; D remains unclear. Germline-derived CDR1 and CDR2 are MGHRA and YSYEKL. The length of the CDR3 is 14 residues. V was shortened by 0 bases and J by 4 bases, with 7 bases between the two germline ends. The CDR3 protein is CASSQDEAGNTIYF. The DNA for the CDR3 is TGCGCCAGCAGCCAAGATGAGGCAGGAAACACCATATATTTT.

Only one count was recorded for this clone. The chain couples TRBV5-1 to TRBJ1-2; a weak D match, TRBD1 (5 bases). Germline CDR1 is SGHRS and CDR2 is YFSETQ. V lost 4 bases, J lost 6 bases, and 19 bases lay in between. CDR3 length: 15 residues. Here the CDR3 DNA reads TGCGCCAGCAGCCTCTCAGGGTTCCCAACAGATGGCTACACCTTC. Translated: CASSLSGFPTDGYTF. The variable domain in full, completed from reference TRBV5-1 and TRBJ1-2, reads KAGVTQTPRYLIKTRGQQVTLSCSPISGHRSVSWYQQTPGQGLQFLFEYFSETQRNKGNFPGRFSGRQFSNSRSEMNVSTLELGDSALYLCASSLSGFPTDGYTFGSGTRLTVV.

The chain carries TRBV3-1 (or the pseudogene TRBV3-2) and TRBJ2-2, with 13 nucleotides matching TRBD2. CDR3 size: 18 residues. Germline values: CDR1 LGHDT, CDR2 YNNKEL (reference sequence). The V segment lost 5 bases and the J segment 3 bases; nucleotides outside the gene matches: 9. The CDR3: CASSSRLAGGWDTGELFF. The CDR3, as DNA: TGTGCCAGCAGCTCCCGACTAGCGGGGGGTTGGGACACCGGGGAGCTGTTTTTT.

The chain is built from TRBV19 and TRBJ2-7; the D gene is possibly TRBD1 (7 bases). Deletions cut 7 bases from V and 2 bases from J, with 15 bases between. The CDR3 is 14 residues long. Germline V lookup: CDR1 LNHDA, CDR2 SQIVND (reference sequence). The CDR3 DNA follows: TGTGCCAGTATGGGAGGCGACAGGGCCTACGAGCAGTACTTC. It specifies CASMGGDRAYEQYF.

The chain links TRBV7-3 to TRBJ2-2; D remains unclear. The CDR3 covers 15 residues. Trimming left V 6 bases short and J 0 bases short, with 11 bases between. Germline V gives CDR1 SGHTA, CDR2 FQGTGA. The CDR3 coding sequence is TGTGCCAGCAGGTCCGGGTCCGCGAACACCGGGGAGCTGTTTTTT. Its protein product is CASRSGSANTGELFF.

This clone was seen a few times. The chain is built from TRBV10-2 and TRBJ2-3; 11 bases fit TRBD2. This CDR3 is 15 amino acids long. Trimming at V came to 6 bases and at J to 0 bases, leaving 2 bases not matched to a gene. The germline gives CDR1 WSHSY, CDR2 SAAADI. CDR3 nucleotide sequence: TGCGCCAGCAGGTGGACTAGCGGGAGCACAGATACGCAGTATTTT. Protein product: CASRWTSGSTDTQYF.

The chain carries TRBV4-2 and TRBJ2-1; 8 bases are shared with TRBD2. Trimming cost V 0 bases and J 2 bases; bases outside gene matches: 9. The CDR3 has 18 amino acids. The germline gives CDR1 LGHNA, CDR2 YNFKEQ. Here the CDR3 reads CASSQEGETTSAYNEQFF. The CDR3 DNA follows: TGTGCCAGCAGCCAAGAAGGGGAGACGACTAGCGCCTACAATGAGCAGTTCTTC.

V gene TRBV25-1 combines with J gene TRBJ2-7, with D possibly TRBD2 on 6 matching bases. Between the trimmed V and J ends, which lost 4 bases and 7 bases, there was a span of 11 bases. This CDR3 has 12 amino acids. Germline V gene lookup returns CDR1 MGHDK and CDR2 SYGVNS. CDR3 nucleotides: TGTGCCAGCAGTGGGCGGGGCGGGGAGCAGTACTTC. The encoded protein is CASSGRGGEQYF.

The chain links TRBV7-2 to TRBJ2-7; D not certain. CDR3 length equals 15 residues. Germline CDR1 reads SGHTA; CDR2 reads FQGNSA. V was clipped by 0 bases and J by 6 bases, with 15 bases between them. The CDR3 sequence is CASSLAGVTGGEQYF. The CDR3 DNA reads TGTGCCAGCAGCTTAGCCGGAGTTACTGGTGGCGAGCAGTACTTC.

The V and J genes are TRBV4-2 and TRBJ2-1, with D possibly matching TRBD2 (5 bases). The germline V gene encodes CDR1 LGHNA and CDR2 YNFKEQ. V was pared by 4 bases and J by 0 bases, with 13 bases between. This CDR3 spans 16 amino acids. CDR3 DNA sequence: TGTGCCAGCAGCCCTCGGGGTGGGGACTCCTACAATGAGCAGTTCTTC. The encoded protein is CASSPRGGDSYNEQFF.

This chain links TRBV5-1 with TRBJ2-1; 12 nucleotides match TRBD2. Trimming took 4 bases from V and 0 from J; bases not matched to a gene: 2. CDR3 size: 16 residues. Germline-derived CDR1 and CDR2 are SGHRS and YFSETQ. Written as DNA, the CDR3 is TGCGCCAGCAGCAAGACTAGCGGGAGCTCCTACAATGAGCAGTTCTTC. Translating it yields CASSKTSGSSYNEQFF.

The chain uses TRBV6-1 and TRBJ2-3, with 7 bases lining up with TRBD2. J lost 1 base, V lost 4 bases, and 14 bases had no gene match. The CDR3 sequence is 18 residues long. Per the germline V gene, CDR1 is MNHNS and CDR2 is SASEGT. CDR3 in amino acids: CASSARTPSGSGTDTQYF. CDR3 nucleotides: TGTGCCAGCAGTGCCCGAACCCCTAGCGGCTCTGGCACAGATACGCAGTATTTT.